A single sample is the source of the 26 T cell receptor beta chains below, sequenced in a study of blood T cell repertoires in COVID-19. The repertoire was sequenced with immunoSEQ multiplex PCR; TCRdb's copy has only in-frame clones and lacks some. The sample holds more than 95,000 clones, around 76% seen once. Source material: peripheral blood. The receptor set was obtained from a man aged 55 to 70 with acute or convalescent COVID-19.

The rearrangement links TRBV9 to TRBJ2-7; 7 bases fit TRBD2. In germline, CDR1 is SGDLS, CDR2 YYNGEE. Trimming removed 0 bases from V and 2 bases from J; junction bases left unmatched: 8. The length of the CDR3 is 16 residues. The chain's CDR3 is CASSVGGGGTTYEQYF. The CDR3 nucleotides are TGTGCCAGCAGCGTAGGGGGGGGAGGGACCACCTACGAGCAGTACTTC.

The V call is TRBV12-3 or TRBV12-4, the J call TRBJ2-1, with D unresolved. This CDR3 has 11 residues. The V and J ends lost 3 bases and 8 bases respectively, with 5 bases between them. The CDR3: CASSLSDEQFF. The DNA of the CDR3 is TGTGCCAGCAGTTTGAGCGATGAGCAGTTCTTC.

This clone has a handful of counts. J is TRBJ1-4 and V is TRBV6-5, with 8 bases fitting TRBD1. Germline values: CDR1 MNHEY, CDR2 SVGAGI. The CDR3 consists of 16 residues. The V segment lost 2 bases and the J segment 8 bases; nucleotides outside the gene matches: 10. This CDR3 is CASSYKGGQGAEKLFF. CDR3 sequence (DNA): TGTGCCAGCAGTTACAAAGGAGGGCAGGGGGCCGAAAAACTGTTTTTT.

The chain has TRBV7-9 and TRBJ1-3; TRBD1 might be the D (6 bases). The germline gives CDR1 SEHNR, CDR2 FQNEAQ (reference sequence). The CDR3 extends over 16 amino acids. Trimming stripped 2 bases from V and 0 bases from J, with 11 bases between. CDR3 protein: CASSLRGGSSGNTIYF. CDR3 in DNA: TGTGCCAGCAGCTTAAGGGGGGGCAGCTCTGGAAACACCATATATTTT. The full variable domain, in which reference TRBV7-9 and TRBJ1-3 provide the parts outside the CDR3, is DTGVSQNPRHKITKRGQNVTFRCDPISEHNRLYWYRQTLGQGPEFLTYFQNEAQLEKSRLLSDRFSAERPKGSFSTLEIQRTEQGDSAMYLCASSLRGGSSGNTIYFGEGSWLTVV.

The chain uses TRBV3-1 (or the pseudogene TRBV3-2) and TRBJ1-1; tentatively, D is TRBD1 (6 bases). Deletions cut 4 bases from V and 8 bases from J, with 11 bases between. The CDR3 is 12 residues long. From germline, CDR1 is LGHDT and CDR2 YNNKEL (reference sequence). This CDR3 is CASSLRGGEAFF. CDR3 bases: TGTGCCAGCAGCCTCCGGGGGGGCGAAGCTTTCTTT.

The chain carries TRBV6-1 and TRBJ1-5, with TRBD1 matching 7 bases. Germline CDR1 and CDR2: MNHNS and SASEGT. The ends lost 2 bases at V and 4 bases at J; junction bases unmatched: 5. The CDR3 is 15 residues long. In DNA, the CDR3 is TGTGCCAGCAGTGAACCGGGACAGCGAAATCAGCCCCAGCATTTT. It specifies CASSEPGQRNQPQHF.

This clone has just a few counts. This chain uses TRBV27 with TRBJ1-5, with D unclear. The CDR3 length is 14 residues. V was clipped by 6 bases and J by 2 bases, with 11 bases between them. Germline lookup yields CDR1 MNHEY and CDR2 SMNVEV (reference sequence). The CDR3 nucleotides read TGTGCCAGCAGGGCGAGGGCTCGCAATCAGCCCCAGCATTTT. This gives the protein CASRARARNQPQHF.

This clone was found a few times. The V call is TRBV12-3 or TRBV12-4, the J call TRBJ1-1, with D possibly matching TRBD1 (6 bases). V lost 6 bases, J lost 8 bases, and 13 bases lay in between. This CDR3 spans 12 amino acids. The CDR3 DNA reads as TGTGCCAGCAGCCAACAGGGTAGGGAAGCTTTCTTT. It codes for CASSQQGREAFF.

J is TRBJ2-7 and V is TRBV7-8; a weak D match, TRBD2 (5 bases). The germline V and J ends were trimmed by 0 bases and 0 bases, with 9 bases remaining between them. CDR3 size: 15 residues. CDR1 SGHVS and CDR2 FQNEAQ come from the germline V gene. For the CDR3, the DNA is TGTGCCAGCAGCTTAGCGGGAGAAAGCTCCTACGAGCAGTACTTC. It codes for CASSLAGESSYEQYF.

This sequence joins TRBV7-2 and TRBJ2-3; TRBD2 agrees at 12 bases. Unmatched junction bases numbered 7, after V lost 2 bases and J lost 4 bases. The CDR3 sequence is 17 residues long. Per germline, CDR1 SGHTA and CDR2 FQGNSA. The CDR3 loop reads CASSLFASGGAADTQYF. As DNA, the CDR3 is TGTGCCAGCAGCTTATTTGCTAGCGGGGGGGCCGCAGATACGCAGTATTTT.

The chain carries TRBV27 and TRBJ2-2; no firm D call. This CDR3 is built from 14 residues. Germline V CDR1 and CDR2: MNHEY, SMNVEV (reference sequence). V was shortened by 2 bases and J by 4 bases, with 8 bases between the two germline ends. The CDR3 sequence is CASSLKYFTGELFF. The CDR3 DNA sequence: TGTGCCAGCAGTTTAAAATACTTCACCGGGGAGCTGTTTTTT.

The chain is built from TRBV7-8 and TRBJ2-7; D is unclear. This CDR3 comprises 11 residues. V lost 5 bases, J lost 3 bases, and 5 bases lay in between. Germline V gene data show CDR1 as SGHVS and CDR2 as FQNEAQ. CDR3 in DNA: TGTGCCAGCAGCCCCAACTACGAGCAGTACTTC. This gives the protein CASSPNYEQYF.

The rearrangement links TRBV14 to TRBJ2-1; D uncertain. Germline CDR1 SGHDN, CDR2 FVKESK. There are 12 residues in the CDR3. V dropped 2 bases and J dropped 9 bases, with 8 bases sitting between them. The CDR3 bases are TGTGCCAGCAGCCAATCGTCAGGTGAGCAGTTCTTC. As protein: CASSQSSGEQFF. Supplemented by reference TRBV14 and TRBJ2-1, the full variable domain reads EAGVTQFPSHSVIEKGQTVTLRCDPISGHDNLYWYRRVMGKEIKFLLHFVKESKQDESGMPNNRFLAERTGGTYSTLKVQPAELEDSGVYFCASSQSSGEQFFGPGTRLTVL.

This chain links TRBV19 with TRBJ1-2; the D gene is possibly TRBD1 (5 bases). Germline V lookup: CDR1 LNHDA, CDR2 SQIVND (reference sequence). The CDR3 consists of 15 residues. Between the trimmed V and J ends, which lost 3 bases and 8 bases, there was a span of 19 bases. The DNA of the CDR3 is TGTGCCAGTAGTATTTTGCCCCGGGCGCGGGACGGCTACACCTTC. Amino acids: CASSILPRARDGYTF.

The CDR3 region has the DNA TGTGCCACCTCGAAACGGAACTATGGCTACACCTTC. Amino acids: CATSKRNYGYTF. This chain connects TRBV28 to TRBJ1-2; D ambiguous. Trimming left V 10 bases short and J 2 bases short, with 11 bases between. This CDR3 is 12 amino acids long. Per germline, CDR1 MDHEN and CDR2 SYDVKM.

The rearrangement joins TRBV20-1 to TRBJ1-4; D remains unclear. The length of the CDR3 is 13 residues. Germline lookup yields CDR1 DFQATT and CDR2 SNEGSKA (reference sequence). Trimming took 3 bases from V and 0 from J, leaving 5 bases between them. The CDR3 loop is CSASHATNEKLFF. CDR3 DNA: TGCAGTGCTAGTCATGCAACTAATGAAAAACTGTTTTTT.

The chain links TRBV7-9 to TRBJ2-2, with D possibly matching TRBD1 (6 bases). Germline V gives CDR1 SEHNR, CDR2 FQNEAQ (reference sequence). The CDR3 loop spans 14 amino acids. The V and J ends lost 4 bases and 3 bases respectively, with 9 bases between them. The CDR3 DNA reads as TGTGCCAGCAGCTCAAACAGGGACACCGGGGAGCTGTTTTTT. Translated, it gives CASSSNRDTGELFF.

This chain links TRBV28 with TRBJ2-4, with D tentatively TRBD1 (6 bases). The V gene lost 2 bases and the J gene lost 7 bases, with 12 bases spanning the gap. This CDR3 has 14 amino acids. Germline V gives CDR1 MDHEN, CDR2 SYDVKM. The CDR3 DNA is TGTGCCAGCAGTTTAGAGGGGGTAAGGAACATTCAGTACTTC. As protein: CASSLEGVRNIQYF. The full variable domain, completed using reference TRBV28 and TRBJ2-4, is DVKVTQSSRYLVKRTGEKVFLECVQDMDHENMFWYRQDPGLGLRLIYFSYDVKMKEKGDIPEGYSVSREKKERFSLILESASTNQTSMYLCASSLEGVRNIQYFGAGTRLSVL.

The chain uses TRBV23-1 and TRBJ2-1; 7 positions agree with TRBD1. TRBV23-1 is identified as an open reading frame with a role that is uncertain. The CDR3 has 16 residues. The junction had 8 bases not matched to a gene; V was cut back by 5 bases and J by 1 base. CDR3 protein: CASSTPGQLSYNEQFF. Here the CDR3 DNA reads TGCGCCAGCAGTACACCGGGACAGCTTTCCTACAATGAGCAGTTCTTC.

V and J are TRBV27 and TRBJ1-2; D possibly corresponds to TRBD1 (6 bases). The germline gives CDR1 MNHEY, CDR2 SMNVEV (reference sequence). The CDR3 is 15 amino acids. Trimming stripped 4 bases from V and 8 bases from J, with 20 bases between. CDR3 sequence (DNA): TGTGCCAGCAGTTCAAGACAGGCGTTCTCTAGAGGCTACACCTTC. Amino acids: CASSSRQAFSRGYTF.

This chain uses TRBV12-5 with TRBJ1-2, with 9 bases identical to TRBD1. CDR3 length equals 15 residues. Germline V CDR1 and CDR2: LGHNT, FRNRAP. V trimming: 1 base; J trimming: 5 bases; junction bases outside the gene matches: 5. Here the CDR3 DNA reads TGTGCTAGTGGTTTGGGGGACAGGGAAGGATATGGCTACACCTTC. It translates to CASGLGDREGYGYTF. The entire variable domain, with the rest obtained from reference TRBV12-5 and TRBJ1-2, is as follows: DARVTQTPRHKVTEMGQEVTMRCQPILGHNTVFWYRQTMMQGLELLAYFRNRAPLDDSGMPKDRFSAEMPDATLATLKIQPSEPRDSAVYFCASGLGDREGYGYTFGSGTRLTVV.

J is TRBJ2-2 and V is TRBV5-6; D is undetermined. This CDR3 contains 15 residues. Trimming stripped 0 bases from V and 4 bases from J, with 10 bases between. From germline, CDR1 is SGHDT and CDR2 YYEEEE. The CDR3 spells CASSLVSQSTGELFF. CDR3 DNA: TGTGCCAGCAGCTTGGTCTCACAGTCCACCGGGGAGCTGTTTTTT.

The gene calls are TRBV3-1 (or the pseudogene TRBV3-2) and TRBJ2-1; the D gene is possibly TRBD1 (6 bases). Looked up from germline, CDR1 is LGHDT and CDR2 is YNNKEL (reference sequence). The length of the CDR3 is 13 residues. The V end lost 4 bases, the J end lost 6 bases, and 10 bases lay between the germline ends. DNA of the CDR3: TGTGCCAGCAGCCCCGGGACATTCAATGAGCAGTTCTTC. Translation gives CASSPGTFNEQFF.

For the CDR3, the DNA is TGTGCCAGCAGTGGACAGGGAACTGAAGCTTTCTTT. Protein product: CASSGQGTEAFF. The genes are TRBV12-3 or TRBV12-4 and TRBJ1-1; TRBD1 aligns across 8 bases. The length of the CDR3 is 12 residues. V shed 5 bases and J 5 bases; nucleotides not matched to a gene: 1.

V is TRBV21-1 and J is TRBJ2-7; no check of the table's D call, TRBD2, against the DNA was made. TRBV21-1 is labeled a pseudogene. The CDR3 contains 13 residues. CDR3 in DNA: TGTGCCAGATCCGGGGGGCTCGTATGCGAGCAGTACTTC. This translates into CARSGGLVCEQYF.

As for this clone: Other DNA sequences in the same sample also yield this CDR3. The chain carries TRBV27 and TRBJ1-2, with unresolved D. The CDR3 has 13 amino acids. Germline CDR1 MNHEY, CDR2 SMNVEV (reference sequence). Trimming shortened V by 2 bases and J by 2 bases, and 6 bases separated the two germline ends. The CDR3 DNA reads TGTGCCAGCAGTTTACGGGGAAACTATGGCTACACCTTC. Amino acids: CASSLRGNYGYTF.